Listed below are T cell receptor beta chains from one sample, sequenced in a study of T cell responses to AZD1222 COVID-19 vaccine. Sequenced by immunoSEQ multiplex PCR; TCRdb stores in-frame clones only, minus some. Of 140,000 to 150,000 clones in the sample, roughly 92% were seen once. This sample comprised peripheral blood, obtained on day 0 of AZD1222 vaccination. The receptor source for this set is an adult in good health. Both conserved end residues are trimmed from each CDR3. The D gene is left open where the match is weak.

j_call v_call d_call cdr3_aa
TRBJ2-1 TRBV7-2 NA ASIRLGGVDEQF
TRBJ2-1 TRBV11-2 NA ASSLDRADEQF
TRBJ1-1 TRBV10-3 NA AISEDLGVWTEAF
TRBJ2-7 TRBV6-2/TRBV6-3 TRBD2 ASSYWGGNEQY
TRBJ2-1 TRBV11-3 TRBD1 ASSLAPGQGPYNEQF
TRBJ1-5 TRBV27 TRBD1 ASSPWTGRGQPQH
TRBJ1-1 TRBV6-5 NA ASRTDSKGTEAF
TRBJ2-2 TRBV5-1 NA ASSLGSLNTGELF
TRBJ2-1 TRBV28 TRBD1 ASSSPGQGNNEQF
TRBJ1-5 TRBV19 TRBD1 ASSPRGRGREFSNQPQH
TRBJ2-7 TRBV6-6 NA ASSYSGYDEQY
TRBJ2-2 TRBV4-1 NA ASRDPGRRNTGELF
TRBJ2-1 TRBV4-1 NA ASSQPTRDKYNEQF
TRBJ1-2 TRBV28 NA ASSSPLRGYGYT
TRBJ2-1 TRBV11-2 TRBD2 ASSGGGGLAGENEQF
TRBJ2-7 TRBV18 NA ASSPPRGEGDSYEQY
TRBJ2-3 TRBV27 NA ASSFGQSTDTQY
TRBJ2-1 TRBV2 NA ASSLPVNSVEQF
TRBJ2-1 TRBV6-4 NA ASSPRDSPAYNEQF
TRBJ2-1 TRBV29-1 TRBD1 SVEAPGQTYNEQF
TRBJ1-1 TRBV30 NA AWSRGEGTEAF
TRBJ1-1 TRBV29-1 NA SVFRQMNTEAF
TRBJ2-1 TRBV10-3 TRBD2 AISESGASGRTYNEQF
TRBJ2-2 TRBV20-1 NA SASGLANTGELF
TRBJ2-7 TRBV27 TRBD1 ASRGQGSSYEQY
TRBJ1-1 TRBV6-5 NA ASSRQNTEAF
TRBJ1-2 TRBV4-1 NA ASSHPLTGSTKGGYT
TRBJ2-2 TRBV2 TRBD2 ASSPTSQNTGELF
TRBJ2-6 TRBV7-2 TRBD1 ASSLAWGRQGESHSGANVLT
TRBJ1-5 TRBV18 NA ASSTQGHPDQPQH
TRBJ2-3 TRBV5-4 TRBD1 ASSLGAGTASTDTQY
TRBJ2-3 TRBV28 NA ASSPSTDTQY
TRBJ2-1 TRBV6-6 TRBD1 ASSPRGRAYNEQF
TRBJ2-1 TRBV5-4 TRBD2 ASSHLGLAGVRMVEF
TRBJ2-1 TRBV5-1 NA ASSPVVYNEQF
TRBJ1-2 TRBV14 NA ASSQVQASSYT
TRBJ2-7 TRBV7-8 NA ASSLAPWAVKSSYEQY
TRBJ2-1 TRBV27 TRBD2 ASRPPGLAGREAYNEQF
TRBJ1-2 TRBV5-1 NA ASSLDGFNYGYT
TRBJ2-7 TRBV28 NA ASSFSDSYEQY